The clone carrying this T cell receptor (beta chain) was seen many times. Its antigen is not known. From the RT-PCR reads, TCRdb called clonotypes with MiXCR, one entry per CDR3 protein. The sample has some 500,000 distinct CDR3 sequences, roughly 13% seen once. The data are from a study of response to subunit inactivated influenza vaccine. Findings and limits, study-wide: The authors put forward the suggestion that each seasonal influenza vaccination may bring in only a limited number of new T cells.

Sample: PBMCs from blood, taken roughly 6 weeks after vaccination. The receptor's source is a man in his fifties who received an inactivated influenza vaccine.

Written as DNA, the CDR3 is TGTGCCAGCAGTGAATTGGAGCTTTATAGCAATCAGCCCCAGCATTTT. Translating it yields CASSELELYSNQPQHF. The chain is built from TRBV6-1 and TRBJ1-5; D is uncertain. The CDR3 consists of 16 residues. The germline V gene has CDR1 MNHNS and CDR2 SASEGT. V was pared by 2 bases and J by 0 bases, with 11 bases between.